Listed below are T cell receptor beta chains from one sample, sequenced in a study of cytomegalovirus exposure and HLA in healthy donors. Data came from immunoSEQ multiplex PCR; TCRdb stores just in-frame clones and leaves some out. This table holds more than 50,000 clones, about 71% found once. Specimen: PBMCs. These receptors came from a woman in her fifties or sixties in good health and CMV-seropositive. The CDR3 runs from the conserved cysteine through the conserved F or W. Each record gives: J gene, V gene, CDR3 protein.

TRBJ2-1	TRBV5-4	CASSQGGDEQFF
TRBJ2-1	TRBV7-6	CASSPRTGDNEQFF
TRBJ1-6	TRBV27	CASRSRDRDFSPLHF
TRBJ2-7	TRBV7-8	CASSSLSGTREVEQYF
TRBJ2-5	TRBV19	CASPRPGRAGRTETQYF
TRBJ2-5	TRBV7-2	CASSFLGLAGKETQYF
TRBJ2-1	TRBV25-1	CASSDRREEFNEQFF
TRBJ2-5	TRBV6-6	CASSIGLAEETQYF
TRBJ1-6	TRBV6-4	CATSTSYNSPLHF
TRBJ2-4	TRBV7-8	CASSPSGGRPTRENIQYF
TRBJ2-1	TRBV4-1	CASKRTGFDNEQFF
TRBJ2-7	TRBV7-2	CASSSQRNEQYF
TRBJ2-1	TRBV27	CASSRRVEGIYNEQFF
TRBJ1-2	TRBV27	CASREGQGLASYTF
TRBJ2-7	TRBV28	CASTDGHPTYEQYF
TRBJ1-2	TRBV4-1	CASSQDGGDPYGYTF
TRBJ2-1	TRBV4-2	CASSQGGRLAGGSLSYNEQFF
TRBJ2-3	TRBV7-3	CASSSSTGSGADTQYF
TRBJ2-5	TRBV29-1	CSVHSSQETQYF
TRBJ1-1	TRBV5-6	CASRPRGRRGEAFF
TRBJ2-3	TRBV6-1	CASSAGTGLSADTQYF
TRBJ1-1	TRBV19	CASSISAGNTEAFF
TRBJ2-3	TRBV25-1	CASIPTRGSTDTQYF
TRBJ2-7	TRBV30	CAWAGTLDYEQYF
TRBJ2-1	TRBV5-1	CASTGVAGGVNEQFF
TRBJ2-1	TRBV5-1	CASSLGLAGSNEQFF
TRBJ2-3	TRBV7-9	CASLAGGSTDTQYF
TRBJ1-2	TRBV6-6	CASWRVGASDYGYTF
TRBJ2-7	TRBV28	CASSLSGGGGYEQYF
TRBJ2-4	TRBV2	CASSDRGKNIQYF
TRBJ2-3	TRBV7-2	CASSLRRERIDTQYF
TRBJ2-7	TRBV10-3	CAISDLGSTEQYF
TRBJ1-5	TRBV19	CASDSGQSLGQPQHF
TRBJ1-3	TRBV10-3	CAISGDRDSGNTIYF
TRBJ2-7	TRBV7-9	CASSRTGTGSSYEQYF
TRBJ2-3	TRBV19	CASSISGLRDTQYF
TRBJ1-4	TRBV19	CASSSRAGRLNEKLFF
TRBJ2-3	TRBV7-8	CASSPTGLTRTDTQYF
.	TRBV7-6	CASSSGTSGIDEQYF
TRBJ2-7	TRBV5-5	CASTWGTGSYEQYF
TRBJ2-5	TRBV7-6	CASSSGTSPQETQYF
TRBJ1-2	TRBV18	CASSPPPQGHGYTF
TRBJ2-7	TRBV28	CASSPFGLAGEGYEQYF
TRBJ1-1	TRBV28	CASSLSDSGEAFF
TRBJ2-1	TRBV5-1	CASSLWGLAEGSYNEQFF
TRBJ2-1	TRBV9	CASSVEELMASGGSYNEQFF
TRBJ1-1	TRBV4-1	CASSLYQGVTEAFF
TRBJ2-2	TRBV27	CASSRPGQGAGGELFF
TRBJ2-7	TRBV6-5	CASSTRDRGRSEQYF
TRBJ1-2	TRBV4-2	CASSPRDRLWDEANYGYTF
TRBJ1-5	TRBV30	CAWSVGGTANQPQHF
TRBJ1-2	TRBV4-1	CASSQDFGSNYGYTF
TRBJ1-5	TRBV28	CASSPTSTLQRPQHF
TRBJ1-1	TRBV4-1	CASSHRQGLNTEAFF
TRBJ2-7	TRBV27	CASRELGANYEQYF